The 29 T cell receptor beta chains below were found in one sample sequenced in a study of CD8 T cells in Susac syndrome. About 0.45 to 1 ug RNA was reverse transcribed with random hexamers. One entry per CDR3 protein results from TCRdb running MiXCR on the immunoSEQ multiplex PCR reads. The table lists some 200,000 distinct CDR3 sequences, about 95% of them singletons. Sequencing used CD4+ T cells from PBMCs. These receptors were taken from a human donor in good health.

The gene calls are TRBV7-6 and TRBJ2-7; either TRBD1 or TRBD2 may supply D (5 bases each). This CDR3 region has 13 residues. V lost 3 bases to trimming and J lost 3 bases, with 9 bases between them. The germline V gene has CDR1 SGHVS and CDR2 FNYEAQ. For the CDR3, the DNA is TGTGCCAGCAGCTTCGGGGCACGCTACGAGCAGTACTTC. Protein: CASSFGARYEQYF.

J is TRBJ2-1 and V is TRBV25-1, with D possibly being TRBD1 or TRBD2 (5 bases each). The ends were cut back, 1 base at V and 4 bases at J, with 14 bases in the middle. In germline, CDR1 is MGHDK, CDR2 SYGVNS. The CDR3 has 16 residues. The CDR3 DNA reads TGTGCCAGCAGTGAATCTGGGGGAGTTACGTACAATGAGCAGTTCTTC. As protein: CASSESGGVTYNEQFF.

The gene calls are TRBV3-1 and TRBJ2-6, with 12 bases that match TRBD1. From germline, CDR1 is LGHDT and CDR2 YNNKEL (reference sequence). The CDR3 is made up of 17 amino acids. The V segment lost 6 bases and the J segment 2 bases; nucleotides outside the gene matches: 5. The CDR3 nucleotides read TGTGCCAGCAGAGGGGGACAGGGGGCGCCTGGGGCCAACGTCCTGACTTTC. It codes for CASRGGQGAPGANVLTF. The complete variable domain, with remaining parts taken from reference TRBV3-1 and TRBJ2-6, reads DTAVSQTPKYLVTQMGNDKSIKCEQNLGHDTMYWYKQDSKKFLKIMFSYNNKELIINETVPNRFSPKSPDKAHLNLHINSLELGDSAVYFCASRGGQGAPGANVLTFGAGSRLTVL.

The genes are TRBV29-1 and TRBJ2-3, with a possible D match to TRBD2 (6 bases). The CDR3 is made up of 12 amino acids. The V end lost 3 bases, the J end lost 4 bases, and 8 bases lay between the germline ends. Germline lookup yields CDR1 SQVTM and CDR2 ANQGSEA. CDR3 nucleotide sequence: TGCAGCGTTGAGCGGGGAGCAGATACGCAGTATTTT. It translates to CSVERGADTQYF.

V and J are TRBV27 and TRBJ2-1; 8 nucleotides align to TRBD2. This CDR3 comprises 14 residues. Looked up from germline, CDR1 is MNHEY and CDR2 is SMNVEV (reference sequence). V was clipped by 5 bases and J by 6 bases; unmatched bases: 6. The CDR3, as DNA: TGTGCCAGCAGTCCCTGGGGGACTAGCAATGAGCAGTTCTTC. Translating it yields CASSPWGTSNEQFF.

This clonotype appeared a few times. The rearrangement joins TRBV4-3 to TRBJ2-7; the D gene is possibly TRBD1 (6 bases). Trimming took 0 bases from V and 6 from J, leaving 9 bases between them. The germline gives CDR1 LGHNA, CDR2 YSLEER. This CDR3 is 13 amino acids long. CDR3 DNA sequence: TGCGCCAGCAGCCAAGAAGAAGGGGGCGAGCAGTACTTC. This gives the protein CASSQEEGGEQYF.

The chain uses TRBV30 and TRBJ2-7; D may be TRBD1 (6 bases). This CDR3 has 12 residues. Deletions cut 1 base from V and 5 bases from J, with 9 bases between. In germline, CDR1 is GTSNPN, CDR2 SVGIG (reference sequence). CDR3 DNA sequence: TGTGCCTGGAGTGAGGGGGTCCACGAGCAGTACTTC. It encodes CAWSEGVHEQYF.

V usage is TRBV20-1 and J usage is TRBJ2-5, with 10 bases aligning to TRBD1. The ends lost 6 bases at V and 4 bases at J; junction bases unmatched: 14. CDR1 DFQATT and CDR2 SNEGSKA come from the germline V gene (reference sequence). The CDR3 spans 16 residues. In nucleotides, the CDR3 is TGCAGTGCGCTGCCGACGGGACAGGGGCAGGGAGAGACCCAGTACTTC. Amino acids: CSALPTGQGQGETQYF.

The chain has TRBV29-1 and TRBJ2-3, with 9 nucleotides matching TRBD2. The CDR3 contains 14 residues. CDR1 is SQVTM and CDR2 is ANQGSEA in the germline V gene. V lost 4 bases, J lost 2 bases, and 4 bases stayed unmatched. The CDR3 DNA sequence: TGCAGCGTTGCGACTAGCGGTATCACAGATACGCAGTATTTT. Encoded protein: CSVATSGITDTQYF.

The chain uses TRBV20-1 and TRBJ1-5, with a tentative D call TRBD1 (5 bases). The CDR3 runs 15 residues. V lost 4 bases and J 5 bases, leaving 18 bases between the germline ends. The germline gives CDR1 DFQATT, CDR2 SNEGSKA (reference sequence). The CDR3 is CSAIHPGRGDQPQHF. The CDR3 nucleotides are TGCAGTGCTATCCATCCGGGGCGGGGTGATCAGCCCCAGCATTTT.

This chain uses TRBV6-6 with TRBJ2-7; D gene ambiguous. The CDR3 spans 14 residues. Trimming removed 6 bases from V and 0 bases from J, with 12 bases in between. The V gene's germline CDR1 is MNHNY and CDR2 SVGAGI (reference sequence). In DNA, the CDR3 is TGTGCCAGCAGCTCAAGGTCGGCCTCCTACGAGCAGTACTTC. Amino acids: CASSSRSASYEQYF.

This rearrangement joins TRBV2 to TRBJ1-2; D gene uncertain. The CDR3 consists of 11 residues. Trimming pared 6 bases from V and 8 bases from J, leaving 10 bases between. Germline-derived CDR1 and CDR2 are SNHLY and FYNNEI. In DNA, the CDR3 is TGTGCCAGCAGGGCGGGTGGGGGCTACACCTTC. Its translation is CASRAGGGYTF.

V and J are TRBV9 and TRBJ1-2; 8 bases map to TRBD1. V lost 4 bases and J lost 4; bases outside the gene matches: 9. This CDR3 has 15 residues. Germline CDR1 SGDLS, CDR2 YYNGEE. The CDR3 region has the DNA TGTGCCAGCAGCCCACACCAGGGGGCTGGCTATGGCTACACCTTC. This encodes CASSPHQGAGYGYTF.

This chain joins TRBV20-1 and TRBJ1-1; 9 bases are a match to TRBD1. The CDR3 is made up of 15 amino acids. The germline CDR1 and CDR2 sequences are DFQATT and SNEGSKA (reference sequence). V lost 3 bases, J lost 1 base, and 6 bases stayed unmatched. The CDR3 nucleotides read TGCAGTGCTAGGGGGACAGGGAGGGCGAACACTGAAGCTTTCTTT. Translating it yields CSARGTGRANTEAFF.

The rearrangement links TRBV29-1 to TRBJ1-1; no clear D gene. CDR1 and CDR2 (germline): SQVTM, ANQGSEA. V was trimmed by 6 bases and J by 7 bases, leaving 12 bases between them. CDR3 length equals 11 residues. The CDR3 reads CSVGNQNEAFF. CDR3 sequence (DNA): TGCAGCGTGGGGAACCAGAATGAAGCTTTCTTT.

The rearrangement links TRBV27 to TRBJ2-2; 7 bases fit TRBD2. Trimming took 6 bases from V and 5 from J; bases not matched to a gene: 9. This CDR3 region has 15 residues. Germline V gene sequence: CDR1 MNHEY, CDR2 SMNVEV (reference sequence). Here the CDR3 reads CASSRTSEVTGELFF. In DNA, the CDR3 is TGTGCCAGCAGCCGTACTAGCGAAGTAACCGGGGAGCTGTTTTTT.

This CDR3 reads CASIPQGQGRQPQHF. In nucleotides, the CDR3 is TGTGCCAGCATTCCCCAGGGACAGGGAAGGCAGCCCCAGCATTTT. The chain employs TRBV6-2 or TRBV6-3 and TRBJ1-5; 9 positions match TRBD1. After removal of 7 bases from V and 7 bases from J, the junction contained 11 bases not matched to a gene. The CDR3 has 15 amino acids. Germline CDR1 MNHEY, CDR2 SVGEGT.

V is TRBV7-9 and J is TRBJ1-4; no reliable D call. Between the trimmed V and J ends, which lost 6 bases and 6 bases, there was a span of 5 bases. The CDR3 spans 11 residues. Germline lookup yields CDR1 SEHNR and CDR2 FQNEAQ (reference sequence). The DNA for the CDR3 is TGTGCCAGCAGGGACGATGAAAAACTGTTTTTT. It yields the protein CASRDDEKLFF.

This sequence joins TRBV5-1 and TRBJ1-2, with 8 bases identical to TRBD1. CDR1 SGHRS and CDR2 YFSETQ come from the germline V gene. J lost 2 bases, V lost 0 bases, and 6 bases had no gene match. This CDR3 has 16 residues. CDR3: CASSLAGGQGNYGYTF. CDR3 nucleotides: TGCGCCAGCAGCTTGGCCGGTGGACAGGGAAACTATGGCTACACCTTC.

V gene TRBV12-3 or TRBV12-4 combines with J gene TRBJ2-1; D might be TRBD1 or TRBD2, each matching 6 bases. The CDR3 contains 14 residues. V shed 2 bases and J shed 13 bases, with 18 bases lying between them. CDR3 sequence (DNA): TGTGCCAGCAGTTTACAGGCACTAGGGGGGCCTCAGTTCTTC. This sequence encodes CASSLQALGGPQFF.

The gene calls are TRBV20-1 and TRBJ1-1, with D possibly matching TRBD1 (6 bases). This CDR3 is built from 12 residues. Germline V gene lookup returns CDR1 DFQATT and CDR2 SNEGSKA (reference sequence). The V and J ends lost 4 bases and 6 bases respectively, with 12 bases between them. The CDR3 sequence is CSAKSRGAEAFF. The DNA of the CDR3 is TGCAGTGCTAAGAGCAGGGGCGCTGAAGCTTTCTTT.

The rearrangement joins TRBV6-5 to TRBJ2-7; D not certain. The germline CDR1 and CDR2 sequences are MNHEY and SVGAGI. There are 13 residues in the CDR3. V was shortened by 2 bases and J by 3 bases, with 8 bases between the two germline ends. In DNA form, the CDR3 reads TGTGCCAGCAGTTACAGGGCAGGCTACGAGCAGTACTTC. As protein: CASSYRAGYEQYF.

V usage is TRBV3-1 and J usage is TRBJ1-1; tentatively, D is TRBD1 (5 bases). Trimming took off 0 bases at V and 11 bases at J, with 13 bases between the two ends. Germline V lookup: CDR1 LGHDT, CDR2 YNNKEL (reference sequence). The CDR3 contains 13 residues. Written as DNA, the CDR3 is TGTGCCAGCAGCCAAGAAAGGGGAGGTAATGCTTTCTTT. This gives the protein CASSQERGGNAFF.

The chain combines TRBV27 with TRBJ2-5, with D perhaps TRBD1 (6 bases). V lost 9 bases and J lost 5, with 13 bases in between. In germline, CDR1 is MNHEY, CDR2 SMNVEV (reference sequence). The CDR3 runs 12 residues. The CDR3 reads CARQGGEETQYF. In DNA, the CDR3 is TGTGCCAGACAGGGTGGGGAGGAGACCCAGTACTTC.

V and J are TRBV4-1 and TRBJ1-2; no clear D gene. The CDR3 length is 16 residues. Germline values: CDR1 MGHRA, CDR2 YSYEKL. Trimming took off 0 bases at V and 4 bases at J, with 15 bases between the two ends. CDR3 protein: CASSQEGGAVSYGYTF. CDR3 sequence (DNA): TGCGCCAGCAGCCAAGAAGGAGGAGCCGTTTCCTATGGCTACACCTTC.

The CDR3 is CSVDLGGGAAFF. The CDR3, as DNA: TGCAGCGTTGATCTCGGCGGGGGGGCGGCTTTCTTT. This chain links TRBV29-1 with TRBJ1-1, with D maybe TRBD1 (6 bases). The CDR3 extends over 12 amino acids. Trimming left V 3 bases short and J 11 bases short, with 16 bases between. CDR1 is SQVTM and CDR2 is ANQGSEA in the germline V gene.

The chain links TRBV25-1 to TRBJ2-1, with TRBD1 identical over 8 bases. Looked up from germline, CDR1 is MGHDK and CDR2 is SYGVNS. This CDR3 has 15 residues. Trimming removed 2 bases from V and 5 bases from J; junction bases left unmatched: 5. CDR3 residues: CASSEPGQENNEQFF. As DNA, the CDR3 is TGTGCCAGCAGTGAACCGGGACAGGAGAACAATGAGCAGTTCTTC.

The chain joins TRBV25-1 to TRBJ1-2; D uncertain. CDR3 length: 13 residues. V lost 1 base, J lost 6 bases, and 9 bases lay in between. Germline CDR1 reads MGHDK; CDR2 reads SYGVNS. The CDR3 here is CASSESRQNGYTF. In nucleotides, the CDR3 is TGTGCCAGCAGTGAATCCAGGCAGAATGGCTACACCTTC.

This sequence joins TRBV29-1 and TRBJ2-2; a possible D gene is TRBD2 (6 bases). V lost 1 base and J lost 5, with 8 bases in between. The length of the CDR3 is 13 residues. Germline V gene sequence: CDR1 SQVTM, CDR2 ANQGSEA. Here the CDR3 DNA reads TGCAGCGTTGAAGTCGCGGGAACCGGGGAGCTGTTTTTT. It yields the protein CSVEVAGTGELFF.